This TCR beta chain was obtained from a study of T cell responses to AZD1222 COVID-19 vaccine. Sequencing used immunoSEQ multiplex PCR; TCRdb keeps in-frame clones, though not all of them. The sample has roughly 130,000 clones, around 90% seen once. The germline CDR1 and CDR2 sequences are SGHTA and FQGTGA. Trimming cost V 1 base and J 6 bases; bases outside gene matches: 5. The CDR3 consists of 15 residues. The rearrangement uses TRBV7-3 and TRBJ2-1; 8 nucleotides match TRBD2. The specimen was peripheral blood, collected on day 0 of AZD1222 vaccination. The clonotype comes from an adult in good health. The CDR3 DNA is TGTGCCAGCAGCTTAATGGGGCTAGCGGGCAATGAGCAGTTCTTC. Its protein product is CASSLMGLAGNEQFF.